This TCR beta chain derives from a study of human T cells and chemical hapten exposure. The time point denotes: patch test 1, 2 weeks after DPC sensitization. The treatment denotes: therapeutic diphenylcyclopropenone sensitization with weekly scalp DPC. Unfractionated whole blood was the source of the extracted total RNA. Trimming cost V 3 bases and J 6 bases, with 16 bases left between them. Germline V gene data show CDR1 as SGHRS and CDR2 as YFSETQ. The CDR3 runs to 15 residues. Via MiXCR, TCRdb re-called the RACE reads, giving one row per CDR3 protein. Altogether about 52,000 distinct CDR3 sequences are present, approximately 10% being singletons, with the ten largest covering less than 2%.

The TCR originated in a woman aged 40 to 55 with alopecia areata. Some clones in this sample may be carry-over from other donors' samples. Sequenced here: whole blood, sampled in connection with sensitization to the hapten diphenylcyclopropenone (DPC). The genes are TRBV5-1 and TRBJ1-5; the D is unclear. The DNA of the CDR3 is TGCGCCAGCAGCTCCTGGGGAGGGAGCGGTCAGCCCCAGCATTTT. This encodes CASSSWGGSGQPQHF.